The T cell receptor (beta chain) described here comes from a study of low-dose radiotherapy and immunotherapy resistance in tumors. With TRAV- and TRBV-specific primers, first-strand cDNA was made, covering the alpha and beta chains. The authors amplified TCRs for 20 PCR cycles with a constant-region primer and a V-primer adapter. TCRdb redid the calling of the reads with MiXCR, one entry per CDR3 protein. The sample records approximately 90,000 distinct CDR3 sequences, about a sixth being singletons. Time point of the sample: before trial treatment. Advanced solid tumors without tumor-infiltrating lymphocytes were required for inclusion. This clonotype has ten or more counts. The germline V gene has CDR1 LGHDT and CDR2 YNNKEL (reference sequence). CDR3 length: 11 amino acids. Trimming cost V 0 bases and J 11 bases, with 7 bases left between them.

This clonotype was obtained from a male donor with prostate cancer. The chain couples TRBV3-1 to TRBJ1-1; D remains ambiguous. The sequences come from PBMCs, collected before treatment. The CDR3 coding sequence is TGTGCCAGCAGCCAAGAAGGGTTCGCTTTCTTT. This sequence encodes CASSQEGFAFF.